This T cell receptor beta chain is from a study of T cell changes during pregnancy in multiple sclerosis. The repertoire was sequenced with immunoSEQ multiplex PCR; TCRdb's copy has only in-frame clones and lacks some. Of about 47,000 clones in the sample, 92% were seen once. This CDR3 comprises 17 residues. The sample was peripheral blood, taken after pregnancy. The gene calls are TRBV7-5 and TRBJ1-1; no DNA check was done on the table's D call, TRBD1. TRBV7-5 is a documented pseudogene. The receptor was derived from a female donor with multiple sclerosis, enrolled in a pregnancy study. The CDR3 nucleotides are TGTGTCAGAAGCCTCCCAGACCAGACAGGGTTGAACACTGAAGCTTTCTTT. Amino acid sequence: CVRSLPDQTGLNTEAFF.